The 2 T cell receptor beta chains presented below share a single source sample, sequenced in a study of blood T cell repertoires in COVID-19. Using immunoSEQ multiplex PCR, the repertoire was profiled, and TCRdb retains in-frame clones only, with some absent. The sample has approximately 110,000 clones; roughly 72% are singletons. Source material: peripheral blood. Every receptor here comes from a man older than 75 with COVID-19, enrolled during active disease.

J is TRBJ2-1 and V is TRBV27; D unclear. The CDR3 is 15 residues long. Trimming shortened V by 6 bases and J by 4 bases, and 16 bases separated the two germline ends. Per the germline V gene, CDR1 is MNHEY and CDR2 is SMNVEV (reference sequence). CDR3 DNA sequence: TGTGCCAGCAGCCTGACAACTCCCCTATACAATGAGCAGTTCTTC. It specifies CASSLTTPLYNEQFF.

V and J are TRBV24-1 and TRBJ1-4; 8 nucleotides align to TRBD1. Germline assignment: CDR1 KGHDR and CDR2 SFDVKD. CDR3 length equals 16 residues. The V and J ends lost 4 bases and 3 bases, in that order; junction bases with no gene match: 6. This CDR3 is CATSDCTGGANEKLFF. The CDR3 DNA is TGTGCCACCAGTGACTGCACAGGGGGAGCTAATGAAAAACTGTTTTTT.